Listed below are T cell receptor beta chains from one sample, sequenced in a study of T cell responses to AZD1222 COVID-19 vaccine. Clones were read by immunoSEQ multiplex PCR, and TCRdb kept only the in-frame ones, dropping some. Among about 170,000 clones listed, 92% were seen once. The material sequenced was peripheral blood, taken on day 0 of AZD1222 vaccination. These receptors were taken from an adult in good health. CDR3s include the opening cysteine and the closing phenylalanine or tryptophan. Each record gives: V gene, J gene, D gene, clone size, CDR3 DNA, CDR3 protein. The D gene is left open where the match is weak. A row's size may be missing; if present it is once, few, many or a size class.

TRBV7-9	TRBJ1-2	TRBD1	-	TGTGCCAGCAGCTTAACCGGGACAGGGCTGGATGGCTACACCTTC	CASSLTGTGLDGYTF
TRBV5-1	TRBJ2-5	TRBD2	-	TGCGCCAGCAGCACCGTTATTTACGGGGGGAGAGAGACCCAGTACTTC	CASSTVIYGGRETQYF
TRBV15	TRBJ2-7	TRBD2	-	TGTGCCACCAGCTATTGGACTAGCGGGAGCTCCTACGAGCAGTACTTC	CATSYWTSGSSYEQYF
TRBV6-5	TRBJ1-1	TRBD1	once	TGTGCCAGCAGTTACATAGGGACAGGGGGTACTGAAGCTTTCTTT	CASSYIGTGGTEAFF
TRBV7-9	TRBJ1-4	-	-	TGTGCCAGCATCGGACGACCGAATGAAAAACTGTTTTTT	CASIGRPNEKLFF
TRBV19	TRBJ2-1	TRBD2	-	TGTGCCAGTAGTCGGGGCGGGAGCTCCTACAATGAGCAGTTCTTC	CASSRGGSSYNEQFF
TRBV4-1	TRBJ2-7	-	once	TGCGCCAGCAGCCAAGATCAGGGGTTTCAGCAGTACTTC	CASSQDQGFQQYF
TRBV10-2	TRBJ2-3	TRBD2	-	TGCGCCAGCAGTGAGTTCGGGGTCGCGGAGCCTAGCGGGGGCACAGATACGCAGTATTTT	CASSEFGVAEPSGGTDTQYF
TRBV4-1	TRBJ1-6	-	-	TGCGCCAGCAGCCAAGTTCTGCAGTCTCCAAGGAATTCACCCCTCCACTTT	CASSQVLQSPRNSPLHF
TRBV10-3	TRBJ1-2	-	-	TGTGCCATCAGTGAGTCTAGCTATGGCTACACCTTC	CAISESSYGYTF
TRBV4-1	TRBJ2-5	-	-	TGCGCCAGCAGGGACCATATGCAAGAGACCCAGTACTTC	CASRDHMQETQYF
TRBV19	TRBJ2-1	TRBD1	-	TGTGCCAGTAGTCCCCCCGGGACAGGTAATCATGAGCAGTTCTTC	CASSPPGTGNHEQFF
TRBV6-1	TRBJ2-7	-	-	TGTGCCAGCAGTGAAGATCCAGGGTGGGTATACGAGCAGTACTTC	CASSEDPGWVYEQYF
TRBV12-3/TRBV12-4	TRBJ2-1	TRBD2	-	TGTGCCAGCAGTTGGACTAGCGGCAATGAGCAGTTCTTC	CASSWTSGNEQFF
TRBV11-3	TRBJ2-5	-	-	TGTGCCAGCAGCTTATCTGGCCCGGGGCAGACCCAGTACTTC	CASSLSGPGQTQYF
TRBV21-1	TRBJ2-7	-	-	TGTGCCAGCAGCAAAGACTTAAGCTACGAGCAGTACTTC	CASSKDLSYEQYF
TRBV10-1	TRBJ1-2	-	-	TGCGCCAGCAGTGACAGGCCCTATGGCTACACCTTC	CASSDRPYGYTF
TRBV18	TRBJ2-7	-	-	TGTGCCAGCTCACCACCTACTAGTTCCTACGAGCAGTACTTC	CASSPPTSSYEQYF
TRBV6-5	TRBJ2-1	TRBD2	-	TGTGCCAGCAGAAGCGGGGGCTCGTACAATGAGCAGTTCTTC	CASRSGGSYNEQFF
TRBV6-5	TRBJ2-7	-	-	TGTGCCAGCAGGCGCTACGAGGGGGACGAGCAGTACTTC	CASRRYEGDEQYF
TRBV12-3/TRBV12-4	TRBJ1-2	-	-	TGTGCCAGCAGTTTATCTCCTAACTATGGCTACACCTTC	CASSLSPNYGYTF
TRBV6-6	TRBJ1-3	-	-	TGTGCCAGCAGGTCAGACCGAAACACCATATATTTT	CASRSDRNTIYF
TRBV7-5	TRBJ1-2	-	few	TGTGCCAGAAGCTTAGGATATGGCTACACCTTC	CARSLGYGYTF
TRBV10-1	TRBJ2-7	-	-	TGCGCCAGCAGGGGGGACACGAGCTACGAGCAGTACTTC	CASRGDTSYEQYF
TRBV18	TRBJ1-1	TRBD1	-	TGTGCCAGCTCACCGGCCGGGACAGGGGACACTGAAGCTTTCTTT	CASSPAGTGDTEAFF
TRBV10-3	TRBJ2-5	TRBD1	-	TGTGCCATCAGTGAGTTGCCCTCAGGGGGCACCCAAGAGACCCAGTACTTC	CAISELPSGGTQETQYF
TRBV19	TRBJ1-1	-	-	TGTGCCAGTAGTTCCCAGACAACGAACACTGAAGCTTTCTTT	CASSSQTTNTEAFF
TRBV12-5	TRBJ1-1	-	-	TGTGCTAGTGGTTTGAGGTCAGCGGGGCCGGGGGCTGAAGCTTTCTTT	CASGLRSAGPGAEAFF
TRBV24-1	TRBJ2-1	-	-	TGTGCCACCAGTGGAAAGTCCACCAGCTCCTACAATGAGCAGTTCTTC	CATSGKSTSSYNEQFF
TRBV5-4	TRBJ1-2	TRBD1	once	TGTGCCAGCAGCCCAACAGGGGGTCTACAGGGGGCTAGAGCCTATGGCTACACCTTC	CASSPTGGLQGARAYGYTF
TRBV3-1/TRBV3-2	TRBJ2-2	TRBD2	-	TGTGCCAGCAGCCCGCATAGCGGGAGTGTAACCGGGGAGCTGTTTTTT	CASSPHSGSVTGELFF
TRBV3-1/TRBV3-2	TRBJ1-1	-	-	TGTGCCAGCAGCCAAGGGCGCCGACCGAACACTGAAGCTTTCTTT	CASSQGRRPNTEAFF
TRBV7-6	TRBJ2-3	-	once	TGTGCCAGCAGCCAACAGGGGACTTACACAGATACGCAGTATTTT	CASSQQGTYTDTQYF
TRBV2	TRBJ2-7	TRBD2	-	TGTGCCAGCAACTTTGAGCGGGATTACGAGCAGTACTTC	CASNFERDYEQYF
TRBV7-8	TRBJ2-7	-	once	TGTGCCAGCAGCCGTCAATCCTACGAGCAGTACTTC	CASSRQSYEQYF
TRBV6-5	TRBJ2-3	-	-	TGTGCCAGCCTCAGGACGGCCCGCACAGATACGCAGTATTTT	CASLRTARTDTQYF
TRBV19	TRBJ1-3	-	-	TGTGCCAGTACCCCGGTAGGGTCTGGAAACACCATATATTTT	CASTPVGSGNTIYF
TRBV12-3/TRBV12-4	TRBJ1-2	-	-	TGTGCCAGCAGACAAGTGGGAATCTATGGCTACACCTTC	CASRQVGIYGYTF
TRBV6-5	TRBJ1-1	-	-	TGTGCCAGCCAAACCGAGGAAAACACTGAAGCTTTCTTT	CASQTEENTEAFF
TRBV7-2	TRBJ1-2	-	-	TGTGCCAGCAGCCCTACGGTGCGGGGAATGAAAGGTGGCTACACCTTC	CASSPTVRGMKGGYTF
TRBV18	TRBJ1-1	-	-	TGTGCCAGCTCACCACGTTCAGGCCCGGGGACTGAAGCTTTCTTT	CASSPRSGPGTEAFF
TRBV4-2	TRBJ2-7	TRBD2	few	TGTGCCAGCAGCCACCATAGCGGGAGGGCGCGGGAGCAGTACTTC	CASSHHSGRAREQYF
TRBV9	TRBJ1-6	-	-	TGTGCCAGCAGCGTAACGGGTAATTCACCCCTCCACTTT	CASSVTGNSPLHF
TRBV3-1/TRBV3-2	TRBJ2-1	TRBD2	-	TGTGCCAGCAGCCCCTCCCAACTAGCGGGGGCTCGGAATGAGCAGTTCTTC	CASSPSQLAGARNEQFF
TRBV18	TRBJ2-1	-	-	TGTGCCAGCTCACCACCTGTCGGGACCGACAATGAGCAGTTCTTC	CASSPPVGTDNEQFF